This TCR beta chain stems from a study of vaccination and CD4 T cells after COVID-19. Sequencing of DNA taken from cultured CD4+ T cells relied on the Oncomine TCR Beta short-read assay. MiXCR, run by TCRdb on the PCR reads, gives a single entry per CDR3 protein. The sample records 20,000 to 25,000 distinct CDR3 sequences, roughly 44% being singletons. Regarding this clonotype: Its antigen is as yet unknown.

This CDR3 comprises 13 residues. Germline CDR1 and CDR2: DFQATT and SNEGSKA (reference sequence). Trimming left V 3 bases short and J 0 bases short, with 6 bases between. The time point denotes: late sampling 161 to 241 days after vaccination in three convalescent patients. Treatment described: approximately 11-day PBMC culture with coronavirus spike peptide pools or control peptides (ViraFEST assay). This receptor was obtained from a human donor who had recovered from COVID-19. The sequencing used CD4+ T cells from blood, cultured in vitro, collected about 7 months after SARS-CoV-2 vaccination. The chain joins TRBV20-1 to TRBJ1-3; D is uncertain. The CDR3: CSARGNSGNTIYF. DNA of the CDR3: TGCAGTGCTAGGGGGAACTCTGGAAACACCATATATTTT.